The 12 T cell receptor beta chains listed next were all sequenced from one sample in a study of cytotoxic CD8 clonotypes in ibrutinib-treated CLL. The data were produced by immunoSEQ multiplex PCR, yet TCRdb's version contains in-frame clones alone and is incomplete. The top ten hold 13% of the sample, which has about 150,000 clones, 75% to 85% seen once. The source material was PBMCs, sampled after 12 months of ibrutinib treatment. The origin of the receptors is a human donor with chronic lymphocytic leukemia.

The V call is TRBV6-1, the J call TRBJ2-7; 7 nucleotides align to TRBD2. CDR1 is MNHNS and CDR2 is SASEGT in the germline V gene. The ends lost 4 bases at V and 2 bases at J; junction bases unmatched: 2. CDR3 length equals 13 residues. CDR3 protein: CASSARETYEQYF. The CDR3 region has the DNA TGTGCCAGCAGTGCGCGGGAGACCTACGAGCAGTACTTC.

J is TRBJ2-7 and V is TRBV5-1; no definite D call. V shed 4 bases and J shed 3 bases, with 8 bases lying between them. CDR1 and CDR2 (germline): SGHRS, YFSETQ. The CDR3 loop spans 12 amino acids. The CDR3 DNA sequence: TGCGCCAGCAGCACCTCAGGCTACGAGCAGTACTTC. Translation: CASSTSGYEQYF.

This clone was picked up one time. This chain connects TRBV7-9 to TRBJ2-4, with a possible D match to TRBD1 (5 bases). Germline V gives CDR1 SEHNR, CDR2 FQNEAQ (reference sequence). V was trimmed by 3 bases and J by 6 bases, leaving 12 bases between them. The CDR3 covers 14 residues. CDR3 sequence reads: CASSLNQGGNIQYF. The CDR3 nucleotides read TGTGCCAGCAGCTTGAATCAGGGCGGAAACATTCAGTACTTC.

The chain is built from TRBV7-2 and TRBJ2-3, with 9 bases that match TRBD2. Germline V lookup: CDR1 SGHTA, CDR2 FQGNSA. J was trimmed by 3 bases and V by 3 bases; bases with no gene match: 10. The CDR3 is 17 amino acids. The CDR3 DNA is TGTGCCAGCAGCTTTGGGCTAGCGGGAAGGAGGACAGATACGCAGTATTTT. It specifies CASSFGLAGRRTDTQYF.

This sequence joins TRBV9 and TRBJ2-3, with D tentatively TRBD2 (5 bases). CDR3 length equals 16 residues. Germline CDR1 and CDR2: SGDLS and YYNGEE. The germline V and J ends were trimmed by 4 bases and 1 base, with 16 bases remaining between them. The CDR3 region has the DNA TGTGCCAGCAGCCTTATTACGAGCGGAGGCACAGATACGCAGTATTTT. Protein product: CASSLITSGGTDTQYF.

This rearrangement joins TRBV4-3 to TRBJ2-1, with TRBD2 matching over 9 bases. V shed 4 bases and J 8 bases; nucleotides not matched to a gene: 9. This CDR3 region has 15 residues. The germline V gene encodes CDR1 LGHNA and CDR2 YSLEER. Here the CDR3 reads CASSPAPAGGDEQFF. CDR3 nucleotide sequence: TGCGCCAGCAGCCCAGCACCAGCGGGAGGTGATGAGCAGTTCTTC.

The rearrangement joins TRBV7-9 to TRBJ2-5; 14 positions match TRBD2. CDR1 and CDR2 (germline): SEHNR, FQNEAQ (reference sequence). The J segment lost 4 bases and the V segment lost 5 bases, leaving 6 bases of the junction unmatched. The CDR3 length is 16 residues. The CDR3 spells CASSLGTSGSLETQYF. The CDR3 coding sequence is TGTGCCAGCAGCCTCGGGACTAGCGGGAGTCTAGAGACCCAGTACTTC. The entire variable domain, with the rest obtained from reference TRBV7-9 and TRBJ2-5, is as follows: DTGVSQNPRHKITKRGQNVTFRCDPISEHNRLYWYRQTLGQGPEFLTYFQNEAQLEKSRLLSDRFSAERPKGSFSTLEIQRTEQGDSAMYLCASSLGTSGSLETQYFGPGTRLLVL.

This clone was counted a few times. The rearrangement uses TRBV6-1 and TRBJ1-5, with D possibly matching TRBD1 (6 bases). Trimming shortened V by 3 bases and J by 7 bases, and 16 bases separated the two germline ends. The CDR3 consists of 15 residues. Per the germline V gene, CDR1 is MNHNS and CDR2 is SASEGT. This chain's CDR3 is CASSDQQGMDQPQHF. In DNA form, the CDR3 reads TGTGCCAGCAGTGATCAACAGGGAATGGACCAGCCCCAGCATTTT.

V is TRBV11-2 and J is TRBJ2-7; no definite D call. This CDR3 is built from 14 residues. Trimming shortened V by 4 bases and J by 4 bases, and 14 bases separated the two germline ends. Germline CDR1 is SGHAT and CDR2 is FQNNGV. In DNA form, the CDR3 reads TGTGCCAGCAGCTCCATAGACTTTAGGTACGAGCAGTACTTC. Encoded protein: CASSSIDFRYEQYF.

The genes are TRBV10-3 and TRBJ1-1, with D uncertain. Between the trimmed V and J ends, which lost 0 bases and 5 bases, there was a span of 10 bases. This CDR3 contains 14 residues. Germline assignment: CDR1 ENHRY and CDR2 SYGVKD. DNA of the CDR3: TGTGCCATCAGTGAGTCTGGGATGGGTACTGAAGCTTTCTTT. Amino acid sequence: CAISESGMGTEAFF.

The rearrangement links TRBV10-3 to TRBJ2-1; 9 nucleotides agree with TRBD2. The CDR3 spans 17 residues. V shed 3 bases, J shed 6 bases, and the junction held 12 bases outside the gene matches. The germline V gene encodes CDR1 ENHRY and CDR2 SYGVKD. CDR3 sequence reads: CAISDVLIAGEFNEQFF. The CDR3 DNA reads TGTGCCATCAGTGATGTCCTAATAGCGGGAGAGTTCAATGAGCAGTTCTTC.

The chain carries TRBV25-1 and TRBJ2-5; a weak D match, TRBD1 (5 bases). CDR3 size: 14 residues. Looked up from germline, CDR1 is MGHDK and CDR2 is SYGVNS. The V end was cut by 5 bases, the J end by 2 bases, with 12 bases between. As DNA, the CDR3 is TGTGCCAGCAGTAGACGAACAGGACAAGAGACCCAGTACTTC. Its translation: CASSRRTGQETQYF.